Sequencing of this TCR beta chain was carried out in a study of blood T cells in healthy people across ages. Notes on the study in general: Strong correlation linked observed beta diversity and percent naive T cells.

Each donor had 8 to 10 milliliters of peripheral blood drawn. A second PCR, run for about 7 to 12 cycles, used a sample-barcoded 5' primer plus a J-beta primer mix. TCRdb itself ran the 5' RACE reads through MiXCR, one entry per CDR3 protein. The repertoire holds over 1,500,000 distinct CDR3 sequences, with around 48% as singletons. On this clonotype itself: The antigen is not known. The junction shows a germline mismatch at one end, possibly a read error.

The CDR3 is 13 residues long. Germline loops: CDR1 SQVTM, CDR2 ANQGSEA. The receptor was derived from a woman aged 35 to 49 in good health. The sequenced sample was blood. The chain recombines TRBV29-1 with TRBJ1-2; no clear D gene. CDR3 in DNA: TGCGGCGTTCCGTCGGGTTCTAACTATGGCTACACCTTC. This codes for CGVPSGSNYGYTF.